The present T cell receptor beta chain was sequenced within a study of human T cells and chemical hapten exposure. The wider study: Among samples, TCR yields varied mainly because of small differences in pooled library volume. Study-wide points: Because all patients had alopecia, their immune responses might differ from healthy ones.

Time point denoted: pre-sensitization, week 0. Specified treatment: therapeutic diphenylcyclopropenone sensitization with weekly scalp DPC. For the library, individual cDNA molecules each received unique molecular identifiers. Each CDR3 protein is one row after TCRdb ran MiXCR on the RACE reads. The repertoire holds 55,000 to 75,000 distinct CDR3 sequences, with 6.7% as singletons. About this clonotype itself: Its target is not known.

The germline V gene encodes CDR1 SGHRS and CDR2 YFSETQ. Trimming stripped 1 base from V and 3 bases from J, with 7 bases between. The CDR3 totals 13 residues. The sample consisted of whole blood, taken in connection with sensitization to the hapten diphenylcyclopropenone (DPC). This clonotype was obtained from a woman in her twenties or thirties with alopecia areata. Some clones in this sample may be carry-over from other donors' samples. The V call is TRBV5-1, the J call TRBJ1-1, with D possibly TRBD1 on 6 matching bases. The CDR3 DNA reads as TGCGCCAGCAGCTTGACAGGGTACACTGAAGCTTTCTTT. Residues: CASSLTGYTEAFF.